These 30 T cell receptor beta chains came from one sample sequenced in a study of cytomegalovirus exposure and HLA in healthy donors. Use of 60 Vbeta and 13 Jbeta primers characterized the PCR. Some clones are missing from TCRdb's copy, which holds only in-frame ones; the method was immunoSEQ multiplex PCR. Seen here are 190,000 or so clones, approximately 80% observed once, and the top ten hold under 0.85%. The specimen sequenced was PBMCs. The receptors shown here come from a boy younger than 18 in good health and CMV-seronegative.

The rearrangement uses TRBV6-1 and TRBJ2-7; D gene ambiguous. The CDR3 contains 13 residues. Trimming cost V 2 bases and J 6 bases, with 11 bases left between them. CDR1 is MNHNS, CDR2 SASEGT, per germline. The CDR3 loop reads CASSENPGFEQYF. Written as DNA, the CDR3 is TGTGCCAGCAGTGAAAACCCCGGGTTCGAGCAGTACTTC.

This clone was seen a handful of times. The rearrangement joins TRBV5-1 to TRBJ1-2; D is ambiguous. This CDR3 region has 16 residues. The V and J ends lost 0 bases and 0 bases respectively, with 12 bases between them. Germline V CDR1 and CDR2: SGHRS, YFSETQ. CDR3 amino acids: CASSLAAGLANYGYTF. As DNA, the CDR3 is TGCGCCAGCAGCTTGGCCGCGGGCTTAGCTAACTATGGCTACACCTTC.

The chain recombines TRBV5-6 with TRBJ1-1; perhaps TRBD1 as D (6 bases). The ends were cut back, 0 bases at V and 0 bases at J, with 6 bases in the middle. CDR3 size: 14 residues. Germline-derived CDR1 and CDR2 are SGHDT and YYEEEE. The CDR3 coding sequence is TGTGCCAGCAGCTTGGGGGGGCTGAACACTGAAGCTTTCTTT. Translated, it gives CASSLGGLNTEAFF.

The chain carries TRBV30 and TRBJ1-1; D ambiguous. CDR3 length: 16 residues. Germline V gene sequence: CDR1 GTSNPN, CDR2 SVGIG (reference sequence). Trimming removed 1 base from V and 6 bases from J, with 21 bases in between. The CDR3 DNA follows: TGTGCCTGGAGTGGGGCAGGTGGAATCTACTCTGCTGAAGCTTTCTTT. Translation gives CAWSGAGGIYSAEAFF.

The J gene is TRBJ1-3, the V gene TRBV7-2; D is unclear. The CDR3 extends over 13 amino acids. Trimming shortened V by 1 base and J by 4 bases, and 5 bases separated the two germline ends. In germline, CDR1 is SGHTA, CDR2 FQGNSA. CDR3 bases: TGTGCCAGCAGCTTAGGGCCGGGAAACACCATATATTTT. This sequence encodes CASSLGPGNTIYF.

This rearrangement joins TRBV5-4 to TRBJ1-2; 7 bases match TRBD1. The junction had 9 bases not matched to a gene; V was cut back by 2 bases and J by 8 bases. CDR1 and CDR2 (germline): SGHNT, YYREEE (reference sequence). The CDR3 sequence is 14 residues long. The CDR3 coding sequence is TGTGCCAGCAGCTTCCGGGACAGATCGGGAGGCTACACCTTC. As protein: CASSFRDRSGGYTF.

The V call is TRBV19, the J call TRBJ2-7; D is possibly TRBD1 (6 bases). Looked up from germline, CDR1 is LNHDA and CDR2 is SQIVND (reference sequence). This CDR3 spans 13 amino acids. The V gene lost 5 bases and the J gene lost 6 bases, with 14 bases spanning the gap. CDR3 residues: CASSPQGFGEQYF. In DNA, the CDR3 is TGTGCCAGTAGTCCTCAGGGGTTCGGCGAGCAGTACTTC.

This rearrangement joins TRBV6-6 to TRBJ1-2; the D gene is possibly TRBD1 (5 bases). Trimming took off 6 bases at V and 6 bases at J, with 14 bases between the two ends. This CDR3 region has 13 residues. Germline V gene data show CDR1 as MNHNY and CDR2 as SVGAGI (reference sequence). The CDR3, as DNA: TGTGCCAGCAGCCTCTCCCAGGGTGATGGCTACACCTTC. Its translation: CASSLSQGDGYTF.

The gene calls are TRBV30 and TRBJ1-5, with D maybe TRBD1 (5 bases). The ends were cut back, 0 bases at V and 6 bases at J, with 9 bases in the middle. CDR3 length: 13 amino acids. Germline V gives CDR1 GTSNPN, CDR2 SVGIG (reference sequence). Here the CDR3 reads CAWSVGRAQPQHF. CDR3 bases: TGTGCCTGGAGTGTTGGCAGGGCTCAGCCCCAGCATTTT.

The chain links TRBV5-8 to TRBJ2-1; 9 positions agree with TRBD2. The length of the CDR3 is 17 residues. CDR1 is SGHTS, CDR2 YDEGEE, per germline. J lost 7 bases, V lost 0 bases, and 11 bases had no gene match. CDR3 nucleotides: TGTGCCAGCAGCTTGGCCCAAGGACTAGCGAACGATAATGAGCAGTTCTTC. Protein: CASSLAQGLANDNEQFF.

This clone was detected only a few times. The chain is built from TRBV7-9 and TRBJ1-1, with 10 bases that match TRBD1. V trimming: 1 base; J trimming: 0 bases; junction bases outside the gene matches: 8. The CDR3 length is 18 residues. Germline CDR1 reads SEHNR; CDR2 reads FQNEAQ (reference sequence). This CDR3 reads CASSLEPGQGYMNTEAFF. Written as DNA, the CDR3 is TGTGCCAGCAGCTTAGAGCCGGGACAGGGGTACATGAACACTGAAGCTTTCTTT.

This clone was seen a few times. V usage is TRBV19 and J usage is TRBJ1-5, with 8 positions matching TRBD1. The CDR3 runs 17 residues. V shed 3 bases, J shed 2 bases, and the junction held 9 bases outside the gene matches. The germline CDR1 and CDR2 sequences are LNHDA and SQIVND (reference sequence). CDR3: CASSIRHGTGGNQPQHF. The CDR3 DNA is TGTGCCAGTAGTATTCGTCACGGGACAGGAGGCAATCAGCCCCAGCATTTT.

This chain uses TRBV5-1 with TRBJ1-2; 8 bases are a match to TRBD1. Germline V gives CDR1 SGHRS, CDR2 YFSETQ. V lost 4 bases and J lost 7; bases outside the gene matches: 6. This CDR3 has 13 residues. The CDR3 loop is CASSLDRAGGYTF. The CDR3 nucleotides are TGCGCCAGCAGCCTGGACAGGGCAGGTGGCTACACCTTC.

The chain links TRBV5-1 to TRBJ1-4; perhaps TRBD1 as D (6 bases). CDR3 length: 15 residues. The germline gives CDR1 SGHRS, CDR2 YFSETQ. Trimming took off 2 bases at V and 3 bases at J, with 11 bases between the two ends. The CDR3 sequence is CASSFTQGANEKLFF. The CDR3 nucleotides are TGCGCCAGCAGCTTTACACAGGGAGCTAATGAAAAACTGTTTTTT.

The chain has TRBV4-1 and TRBJ2-7; no definite D call. V gave up 3 bases and J gave up 2 bases, with 11 bases separating them. This CDR3 comprises 14 residues. The germline CDR1 and CDR2 sequences are MGHRA and YSYEKL. The DNA for the CDR3 is TGCGCCAGCAGCCACCCCGACGGAGCCTACGAGCAGTACTTC. Amino acids: CASSHPDGAYEQYF.

The chain recombines TRBV5-6 with TRBJ2-7; D may be TRBD2 (7 bases). The germline CDR1 and CDR2 sequences are SGHDT and YYEEEE. This CDR3 region has 14 residues. Trimming left V 1 base short and J 3 bases short, with 11 bases between. The CDR3 region is CASSLRGGVYEQYF. The CDR3, as DNA: TGTGCCAGCAGCTTGCGAGGGGGGGTCTACGAGCAGTACTTC. Based on the CDR3 plus reference TRBV5-6 and TRBJ2-7, the full variable domain is DAGVTQSPTHLIKTRGQQVTLRCSPKSGHDTVSWYQQALGQGPQFIFQYYEEEERQRGNFPDRFSGHQFPNYSSELNVNALLLGDSALYLCASSLRGGVYEQYFGPGTRLTVT.

The J gene is TRBJ2-1, the V gene TRBV7-2; a weak D match, TRBD2 (5 bases). Germline assignment: CDR1 SGHTA and CDR2 FQGNSA. This CDR3 is built from 11 residues. V shed 7 bases and J shed 10 bases, with 11 bases lying between them. The CDR3 nucleotides read TGTGCCAGCACTGCGCGGGCAGAGCAGTTCTTC. This translates into CASTARAEQFF.

The V and J genes are TRBV6-5 and TRBJ2-3; D is uncertain. The CDR3 is 15 amino acids. Between the trimmed V and J ends, which lost 0 bases and 5 bases, there was a span of 12 bases. Germline CDR1 and CDR2: MNHEY and SVGAGI. The CDR3 sequence: CASSYSSLFRDTQYF. CDR3 DNA: TGTGCCAGCAGTTACTCGTCCCTCTTCAGAGATACGCAGTATTTT.

The CDR3 is CASSVGPIGGYGYTF. CDR3 in DNA: TGTGCCAGCAGCGTTGGACCTATAGGGGGATATGGCTACACCTTC. This chain connects TRBV9 to TRBJ1-2, with a tentative D call TRBD1 (6 bases). CDR3 length equals 15 residues. V was trimmed by 2 bases and J by 5 bases, leaving 16 bases between them. In germline, CDR1 is SGDLS, CDR2 YYNGEE.

This clone was found a few times. V is TRBV10-3 and J is TRBJ2-3, with D possibly being TRBD2 (5 bases). V was shortened by 7 bases and J by 2 bases, with 13 bases between the two germline ends. From germline, CDR1 is ENHRY and CDR2 SYGVKD. The CDR3 extends over 14 amino acids. The CDR3 bases are TGTGCCATCAAAGAACGACTACTCACAGATACGCAGTATTTT. Translating gives CAIKERLLTDTQYF.

The V and J genes are TRBV25-1 and TRBJ2-2; TRBD1 might be the D (6 bases). The CDR3 extends over 17 amino acids. Germline CDR1 MGHDK, CDR2 SYGVNS. V dropped 6 bases and J dropped 5 bases, with 22 bases sitting between them. The CDR3 DNA follows: TGTGCCAGCAGCCCACGGCCACCCCAGGGGCGGACCGGGGAGCTGTTTTTT. Its translation is CASSPRPPQGRTGELFF. The entire variable domain, with the rest obtained from reference TRBV25-1 and TRBJ2-2, is as follows: EADIYQTPRYLVIGTGKKITLECSQTMGHDKMYWYQQDPGMELHLIHYSYGVNSTEKGDLSSESTVSRIRTEHFPLTLESARPSHTSQYLCASSPRPPQGRTGELFFGEGSRLTVL.

The V call is TRBV6-6, the J call TRBJ2-5, with D perhaps TRBD1 (6 bases). V was cut by 2 bases and J by 2 bases, with 12 bases left in between. CDR1 and CDR2 from the germline V gene are MNHNY and SVGAGI (reference sequence). This CDR3 spans 15 amino acids. CDR3 in DNA: TGTGCCAGCAGTTACCCAACAGGGTTACAAGAGACCCAGTACTTC. Its protein product is CASSYPTGLQETQYF.

The chain couples TRBV6-5 to TRBJ1-2; D is perhaps TRBD1 (6 bases). This CDR3 contains 14 residues. Per germline, CDR1 MNHEY and CDR2 SVGAGI. V was clipped by 5 bases and J by 8 bases, with 18 bases between them. The CDR3 DNA reads TGTGCCAGCAGTGAAACCCCAGGGGTTCCGGGCTACACCTTC. Translation: CASSETPGVPGYTF.

This clone was observed a single time. This chain joins TRBV19 and TRBJ2-7, with D perhaps matching TRBD1 (5 bases). CDR3 length: 11 amino acids. The germline V and J ends were trimmed by 10 bases and 3 bases, with 10 bases remaining between them. Germline loops: CDR1 LNHDA, CDR2 SQIVND (reference sequence). CDR3 residues: CATGNIYEQYF. The CDR3 DNA is TGTGCCACAGGGAATATCTACGAGCAGTACTTC.

A remark on this clone: The CDR3 does not close with the conserved phenylalanine or tryptophan, likely indicating a read error. V gene TRBV9 combines with J gene TRBJ1-1, with 11 bases that match TRBD1. Looked up from germline, CDR1 is SGDLS and CDR2 is YYNGEE. The trim removed 3 bases at V and 1 base at J, leaving 2 bases unmatched. The length of the CDR3 is 15 residues. The CDR3 coding sequence is TGTGCCAGCAGCGAAGGACAGGGGGCGAACACTGAAGCTTTCCTT. It yields the protein CASSEGQGANTEAFL.

V and J are TRBV30 and TRBJ1-4; D remains unclear. Germline V gene sequence: CDR1 GTSNPN, CDR2 SVGIG (reference sequence). The V gene lost 0 bases and the J gene lost 7 bases, with 18 bases spanning the gap. The CDR3 sequence is 16 residues long. For the CDR3, the DNA is TGTGCCTGGAGTGTACTGACGGGGTCGGGTGGTGAAAAACTGTTTTTT. It translates to CAWSVLTGSGGEKLFF.

This chain links TRBV11-2 with TRBJ1-2; 8 positions match TRBD1. Germline V gene data show CDR1 as SGHAT and CDR2 as FQNNGV. V was clipped by 5 bases and J by 6 bases; unmatched bases: 17. The length of the CDR3 is 17 residues. The CDR3 loop is CASSTLFRAGGSDGYTF. In DNA form, the CDR3 reads TGTGCCAGCAGCACCCTCTTCCGGGCAGGGGGCTCGGATGGCTACACCTTC.

The J gene is TRBJ1-1, the V gene TRBV4-1; no firm D call. Germline V gives CDR1 MGHRA, CDR2 YSYEKL. This CDR3 is built from 12 residues. The V gene lost 0 bases and the J gene lost 7 bases, with 6 bases spanning the gap. DNA for the CDR3: TGCGCCAGCAGCCAAGAACGCAGTGAAGCTTTCTTT. This gives the protein CASSQERSEAFF.

This chain uses TRBV30 with TRBJ2-7; TRBD2 matches 9 bases. Germline values: CDR1 GTSNPN, CDR2 SVGIG (reference sequence). Germline trimming cut 3 bases from V and 3 bases from J; bases unmatched to any gene: 3. CDR3 length equals 13 residues. The CDR3 sequence: CAWRISGSYEQYF. The CDR3 DNA reads TGTGCCTGGAGGATTAGCGGGAGCTACGAGCAGTACTTC.

V usage is TRBV2 and J usage is TRBJ1-2; D is uncertain. Trimming removed 0 bases at V and 7 bases at J, with 21 bases between. Per germline, CDR1 SNHLY and CDR2 FYNNEI. The CDR3 has 17 amino acids. The CDR3 spells CASSEALPPHTTRGYTF. The CDR3, as DNA: TGTGCCAGCAGTGAAGCTCTTCCCCCCCACACCACCCGTGGCTACACCTTC.